This TCR beta chain was retrieved from a study of molecular identifiers for immune sequencing clone quantification. Overall study findings and caveats: Clones that exceeded 20 RNA copies held over 98% of effector molecules, yet under 1% in naive cells. Identical TCR molecules can share a barcode, and this sharing could underestimate highly expanded clone sizes.

About this clonotype: The antigen is undetermined.

Generation of bulk TCR libraries relied on previously described methods and listed TCR primers. MiXCR, run by TCRdb on the PCR reads, gives a single entry per CDR3 protein. Of about 630,000 distinct CDR3 sequences detected, 25% appear once; the ten largest clones hold approximately 0.75%. The CDR3 runs 15 residues. Germline assignment: CDR1 SGHVS and CDR2 FNYEAQ. V trimming: 5 bases; J trimming: 7 bases; junction bases outside the gene matches: 9. Sorting recovered naive CD8 T cells on a CD8+CD4-CCR7+CD45RA+ profile. The receptor was isolated from a human donor in good health. Some libraries in this study had Jurkat cell RNA spiked in. This rearrangement joins TRBV7-6 to TRBJ1-1; 11 bases map to TRBD1. The sample taken for sequencing was naive CD8+ T cells from blood, with Jurkat cell RNA spiked in. This sample's subset: FACS-sorted CD8+CD4-CCR7+CD45RA+ naive T cells. The CDR3 spells CASSPERTGGLEAFF. DNA for the CDR3: TGTGCCAGCAGCCCTGAACGGACAGGGGGCCTTGAAGCTTTCTTT.